The entry below gives a single TCR beta chain sequence along with its context. Its cognate antigen is unknown. This record belongs to a study of post-analysis software for immune sequencing data. At the level of the study: The disease courses spanned relapsing-remitting, secondary progressive and progressive-relapsing forms of multiple sclerosis.

Findings of the study overall: When patients were compared with controls, about five TRBV segments were more frequent, TRBV5-6, TRBV5-1 and TRBV20-1 among them.

The germline V gene encodes CDR1 LNHNV and CDR2 YYDKDF (reference sequence). The V segment lost 1 base and the J segment 2 bases; nucleotides outside the gene matches: 3. The CDR3 covers 15 residues. Prepared TCR beta cDNA libraries contained unique molecular identifiers. Input of roughly 0.85 to 11 million T cells yielded some 500,000 cDNA molecules. TCRdb reprocessed the PCR reads via MiXCR and lists one record per CDR3 protein. The sample records some 890,000 distinct CDR3 sequences, roughly 50% being singletons. Material: blood. The chain combines TRBV15 with TRBJ2-7, with 9 bases matching TRBD1. This receptor was identified in a girl aged 5-17 years with multiple sclerosis. The CDR3 nucleotides are TGTGCCACCAGCAGAGGTGGGGACAGGGCCTACGAGCAGTACTTC. Its translation is CATSRGGDRAYEQYF. Looking up the rest from reference TRBV15 and TRBJ2-7 gives the full variable domain: DAMVIQNPRYQVTQFGKPVTLSCSQTLNHNVMYWYQQKSSQAPKLLFHYYDKDFNNEADTPDNFQSRRPNTSFCFLDIRSPGLGDTAMYLCATSRGGDRAYEQYFGPGTRLTVT.